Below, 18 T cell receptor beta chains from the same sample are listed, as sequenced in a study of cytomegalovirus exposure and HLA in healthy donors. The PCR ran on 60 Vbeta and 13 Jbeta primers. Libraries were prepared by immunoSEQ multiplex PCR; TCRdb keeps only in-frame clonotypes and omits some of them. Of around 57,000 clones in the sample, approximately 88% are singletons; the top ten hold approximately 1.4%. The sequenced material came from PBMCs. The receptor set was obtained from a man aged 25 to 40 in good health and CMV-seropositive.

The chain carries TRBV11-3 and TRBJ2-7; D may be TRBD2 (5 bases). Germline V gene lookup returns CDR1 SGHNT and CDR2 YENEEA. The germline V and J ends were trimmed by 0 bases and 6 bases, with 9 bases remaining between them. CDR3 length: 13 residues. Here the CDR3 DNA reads TGTGCCAGCAGCTTAGACCCTGAGGGCGAGCAGTACTTC. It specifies CASSLDPEGEQYF.

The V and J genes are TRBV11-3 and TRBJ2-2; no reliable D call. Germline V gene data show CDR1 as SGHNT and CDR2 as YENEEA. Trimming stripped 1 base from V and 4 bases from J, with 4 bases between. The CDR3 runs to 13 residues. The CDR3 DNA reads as TGTGCCAGCAGCTTAGTCGTCACCGGGGAGCTGTTTTTT. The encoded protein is CASSLVVTGELFF.

Written as DNA, the CDR3 is TGTGCCTGGGGCCAAGGGGGGGATACGGAAAAACTGTTTTTT. Translated, it gives CAWGQGGDTEKLFF. The rearrangement links TRBV30 to TRBJ1-4, with a weak D call TRBD1 (6 bases). This CDR3 is 14 amino acids long. From germline, CDR1 is GTSNPN and CDR2 SVGIG (reference sequence). V lost 5 bases to trimming and J lost 8 bases, with 18 bases between them.

CDR3 DNA sequence: TGTGCCAGCAGCTTAGATTTTTGGGGGCTCGTAAAAGAGGATGGAAACACCATATATTTT. It translates to CASSLDFWGLVKEDGNTIYF. The rearrangement links TRBV11-3 to TRBJ1-3, with D possibly being TRBD1 (6 bases). Germline CDR1 and CDR2: SGHNT and YENEEA. The CDR3 spans 20 residues. With 0 bases removed from V and 3 bases from J, the gap between germline ends came to 24 bases.

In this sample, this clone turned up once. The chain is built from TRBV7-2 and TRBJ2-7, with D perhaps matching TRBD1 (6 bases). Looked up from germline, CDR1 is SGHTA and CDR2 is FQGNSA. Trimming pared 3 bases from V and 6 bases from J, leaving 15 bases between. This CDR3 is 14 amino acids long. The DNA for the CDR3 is TGTGCCAGCAGCTTTGGGGGCTTCCTGGGCGAGCAGTACTTC. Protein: CASSFGGFLGEQYF.

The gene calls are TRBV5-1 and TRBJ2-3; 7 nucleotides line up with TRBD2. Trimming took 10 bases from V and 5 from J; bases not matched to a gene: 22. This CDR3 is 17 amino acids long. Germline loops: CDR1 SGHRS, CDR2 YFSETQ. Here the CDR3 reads CARQGLAEKPSEDTQYF. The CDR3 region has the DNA TGCGCCCGCCAAGGGCTAGCGGAGAAACCTTCCGAAGATACGCAGTATTTT.

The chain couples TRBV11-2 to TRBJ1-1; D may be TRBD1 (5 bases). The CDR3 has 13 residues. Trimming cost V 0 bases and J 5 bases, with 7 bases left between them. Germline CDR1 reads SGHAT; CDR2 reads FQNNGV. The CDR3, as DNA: TGTGCCAGCAGCTTAGATCGGGGGACTGAAGCTTTCTTT. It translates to CASSLDRGTEAFF. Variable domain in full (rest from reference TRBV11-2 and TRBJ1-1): EAGVAQSPRYKIIEKRQSVAFWCNPISGHATLYWYQQILGQGPKLLIQFQNNGVVDDSQLPKDRFSAERLKGVDSTLKIQPAKLEDSAVYLCASSLDRGTEAFFGQGTRLTVV.

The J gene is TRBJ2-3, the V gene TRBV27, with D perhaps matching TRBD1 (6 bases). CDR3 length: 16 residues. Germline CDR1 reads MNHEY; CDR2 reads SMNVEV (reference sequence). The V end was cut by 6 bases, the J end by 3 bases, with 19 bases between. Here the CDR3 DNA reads TGTGCCAGCAGACTACAGGGAATGGGGTATACAGATACGCAGTATTTT. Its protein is CASRLQGMGYTDTQYF.

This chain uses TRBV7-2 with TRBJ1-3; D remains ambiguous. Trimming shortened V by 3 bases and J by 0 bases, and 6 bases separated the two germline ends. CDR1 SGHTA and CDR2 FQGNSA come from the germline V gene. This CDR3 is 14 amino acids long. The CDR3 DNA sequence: TGTGCCAGCAGCTTTGGCGGCTCTGGAAACACCATATATTTT. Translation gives CASSFGGSGNTIYF.

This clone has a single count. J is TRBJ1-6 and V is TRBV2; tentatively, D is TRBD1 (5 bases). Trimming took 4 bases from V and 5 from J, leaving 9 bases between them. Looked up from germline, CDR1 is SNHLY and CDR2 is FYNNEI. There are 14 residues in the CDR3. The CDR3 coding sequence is TGTGCCAGCAGTGCCCAGGGCAATAATTCACCCCTCCACTTT. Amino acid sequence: CASSAQGNNSPLHF.

CDR3 nucleotides: TGTGCCAGCAGCCAAGGTAGCGCTACTTACAATGAGCAGTTCTTC. Its translation is CASSQGSATYNEQFF. This rearrangement joins TRBV14 to TRBJ2-1, with a weak D call TRBD2 (5 bases). V lost 1 base and J 4 bases, leaving 11 bases between the germline ends. The CDR3 contains 15 residues. Germline assignment: CDR1 SGHDN and CDR2 FVKESK.

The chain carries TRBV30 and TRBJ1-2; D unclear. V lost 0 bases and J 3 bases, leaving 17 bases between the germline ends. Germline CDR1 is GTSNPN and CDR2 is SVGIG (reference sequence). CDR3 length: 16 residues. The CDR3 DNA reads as TGTGCCTGGAGTGTTGAGAGGTCAGCCCGCGACTATGGCTACACCTTC. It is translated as CAWSVERSARDYGYTF.

The CDR3 sequence is CASRWLKRDNNTSTDTQYF. The CDR3 nucleotides are TGTGCAAGTCGCTGGCTAAAGCGGGATAACAACACTTCCACAGATACGCAGTATTTT. The chain links TRBV12-2 to TRBJ2-3; TRBD2 was called by the table and not checked on the DNA. TRBV12-2 is a recognized pseudogene. The length of the CDR3 is 19 residues.

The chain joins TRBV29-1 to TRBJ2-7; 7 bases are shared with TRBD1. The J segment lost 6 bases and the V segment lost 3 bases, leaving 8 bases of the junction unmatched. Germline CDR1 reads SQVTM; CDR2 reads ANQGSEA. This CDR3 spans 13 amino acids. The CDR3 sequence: CSVESLTGPEQYF. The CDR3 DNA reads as TGCAGCGTTGAGAGTTTGACAGGGCCCGAGCAGTACTTC.

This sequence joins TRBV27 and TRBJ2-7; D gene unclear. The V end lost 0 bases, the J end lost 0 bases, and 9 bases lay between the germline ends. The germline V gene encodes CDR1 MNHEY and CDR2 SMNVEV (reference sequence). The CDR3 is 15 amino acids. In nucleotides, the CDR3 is TGTGCCAGCAGTTTATCGTACGAGAGCTCCTACGAGCAGTACTTC. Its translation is CASSLSYESSYEQYF.

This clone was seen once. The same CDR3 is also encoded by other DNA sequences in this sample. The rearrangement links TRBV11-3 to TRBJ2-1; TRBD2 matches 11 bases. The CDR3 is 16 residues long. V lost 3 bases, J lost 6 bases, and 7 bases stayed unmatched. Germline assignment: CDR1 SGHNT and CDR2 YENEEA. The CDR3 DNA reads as TGTGCCAGCAGCTTGGATTGGGGGACTAGCGGCAATGAGCAGTTCTTC. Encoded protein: CASSLDWGTSGNEQFF.

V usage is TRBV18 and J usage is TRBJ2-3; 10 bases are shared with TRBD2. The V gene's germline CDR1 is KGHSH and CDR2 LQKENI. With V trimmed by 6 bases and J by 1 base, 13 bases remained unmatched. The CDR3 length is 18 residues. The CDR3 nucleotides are TGTGCCAGCTCGTCTGATCTAGCGGGAGATTTTGGCACAGATACGCAGTATTTT. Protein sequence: CASSSDLAGDFGTDTQYF. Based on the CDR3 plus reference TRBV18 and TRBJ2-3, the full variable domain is NAGVMQNPRHLVRRRGQEARLRCSPMKGHSHVYWYRQLPEEGLKFMVYLQKENIIDESGMPKERFSAEFPKEGPSILRIQQVVRGDSAAYFCASSSDLAGDFGTDTQYFGPGTRLTVL.

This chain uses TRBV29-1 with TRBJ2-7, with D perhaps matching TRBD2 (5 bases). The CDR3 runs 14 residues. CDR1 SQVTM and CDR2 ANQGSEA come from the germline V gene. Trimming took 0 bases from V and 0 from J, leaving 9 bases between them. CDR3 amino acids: CSVEEGEDSYEQYF. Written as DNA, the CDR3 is TGCAGCGTTGAAGAGGGAGAGGACTCCTACGAGCAGTACTTC.